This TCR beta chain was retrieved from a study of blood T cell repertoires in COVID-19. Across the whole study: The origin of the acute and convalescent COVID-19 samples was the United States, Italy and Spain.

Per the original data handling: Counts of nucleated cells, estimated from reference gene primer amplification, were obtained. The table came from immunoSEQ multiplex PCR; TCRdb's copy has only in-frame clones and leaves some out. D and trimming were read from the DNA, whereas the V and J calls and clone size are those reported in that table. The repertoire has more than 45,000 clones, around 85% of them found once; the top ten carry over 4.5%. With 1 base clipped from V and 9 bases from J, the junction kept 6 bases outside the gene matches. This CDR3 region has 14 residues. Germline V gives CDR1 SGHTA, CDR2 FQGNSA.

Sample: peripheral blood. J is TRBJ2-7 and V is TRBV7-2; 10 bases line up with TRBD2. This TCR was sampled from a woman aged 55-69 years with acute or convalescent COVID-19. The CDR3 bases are TGTGCCAGCAGCTTAGAGGCTAGCGGGAGTGCGCAGTACTTC. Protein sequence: CASSLEASGSAQYF.